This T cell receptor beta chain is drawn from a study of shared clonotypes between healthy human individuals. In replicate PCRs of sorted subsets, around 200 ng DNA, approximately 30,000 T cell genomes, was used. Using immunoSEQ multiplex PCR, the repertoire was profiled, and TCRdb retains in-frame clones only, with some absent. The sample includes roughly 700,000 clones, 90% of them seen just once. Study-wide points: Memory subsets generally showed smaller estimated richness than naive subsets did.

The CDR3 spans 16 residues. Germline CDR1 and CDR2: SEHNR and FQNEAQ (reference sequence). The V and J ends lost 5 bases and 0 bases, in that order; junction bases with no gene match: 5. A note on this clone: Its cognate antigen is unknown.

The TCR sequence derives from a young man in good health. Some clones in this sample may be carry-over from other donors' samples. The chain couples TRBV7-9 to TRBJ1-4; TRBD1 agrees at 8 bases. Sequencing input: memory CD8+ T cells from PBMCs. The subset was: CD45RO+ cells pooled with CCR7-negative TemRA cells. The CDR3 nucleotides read TGTGCCAGCAGCCGAACAGGGGGTGCAACTAATGAAAAACTGTTTTTT. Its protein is CASSRTGGATNEKLFF.